These 5 T cell receptor beta chains were all obtained from the same sample, sequenced in a study of radiation and T cells in renal cell carcinoma. Generated by immunoSEQ multiplex PCR, the TCRdb table keeps only in-frame clones and is missing some. The sample records about 140,000 clones, over 80% being singletons. Regarding time point: baseline pretreatment blood. Treatment in this sample: 15 Gy SBRT to primary tumor, nephrectomy 4 weeks later. The sample here was blood, taken from a patient whose treatment included radiotherapy and nephrectomy. The receptors come from a woman aged 45-65 years with renal cell carcinoma.

The chain is built from TRBV28 and TRBJ2-1; tentative D call: TRBD2 (6 bases). The V gene's germline CDR1 is MDHEN and CDR2 SYDVKM. Trimming cost V 5 bases and J 8 bases, with 7 bases left between them. The CDR3 has 11 amino acids. This CDR3 reads CASSGEDEQFF. Written as DNA, the CDR3 is TGTGCCAGCAGTGGGGAGGATGAGCAGTTCTTC.

V and J are TRBV25-1 and TRBJ2-1; D is unclear. V lost 6 bases to trimming and J lost 4 bases, with 7 bases between them. CDR1 is MGHDK and CDR2 is SYGVNS in the germline V gene. The length of the CDR3 is 12 residues. The CDR3 loop reads CASSARYNEQFF. DNA of the CDR3: TGTGCCAGCAGCGCACGGTACAATGAGCAGTTCTTC.

This chain links TRBV9 with TRBJ2-2; D gene ambiguous. The CDR3 has 12 amino acids. Trimming removed 4 bases at V and 6 bases at J, with 7 bases between. The germline CDR1 and CDR2 sequences are SGDLS and YYNGEE. The CDR3 coding sequence is TGTGCCAGCAGCAAAGGACCCGGGGAGCTGTTTTTT. Protein product: CASSKGPGELFF.

The V call is TRBV2, the J call TRBJ1-2; TRBD1 might be the D (5 bases). Germline V gene sequence: CDR1 SNHLY, CDR2 FYNNEI. V lost 6 bases and J lost 9, with 11 bases in between. CDR3 length equals 11 residues. The CDR3 loop reads CASRGRGSYTF. Written as DNA, the CDR3 is TGTGCCAGCAGGGGCCGGGGGAGCTACACCTTC.

This clone was observed once. The chain combines TRBV29-1 with TRBJ2-1; D tentatively fits TRBD1 or TRBD2 (5 bases each). This CDR3 comprises 15 residues. Germline V CDR1 and CDR2: SQVTM, ANQGSEA. Trimming removed 7 bases at V and 0 bases at J, with 16 bases between. CDR3 sequence reads: CSATARGRSYNEQFF. In DNA form, the CDR3 reads TGCAGCGCTACTGCACGGGGACGCTCCTACAATGAGCAGTTCTTC.